The 32 T cell receptor beta chains below come from one sample, sequenced in a study of blood T cell repertoires in COVID-19. Libraries were prepared by immunoSEQ multiplex PCR; TCRdb keeps only in-frame clonotypes and omits some of them. The sample shows 30,000 to 35,000 clones, approximately 80% of them seen only once. The sample taken for sequencing was peripheral blood. All receptors derive from a woman aged 60-75 years with acute or convalescent COVID-19.

The chain has TRBV24-1 and TRBJ2-5; D is undetermined. Trimming shortened V by 3 bases and J by 4 bases, and 5 bases separated the two germline ends. The V gene's germline CDR1 is KGHDR and CDR2 SFDVKD. The CDR3 extends over 12 amino acids. The CDR3 here is CATSDPLETQYF. CDR3 nucleotide sequence: TGTGCCACCAGTGATCCCCTAGAGACCCAGTACTTC.

This clone was seen a few times. The rearrangement joins TRBV11-1 to TRBJ2-3, with TRBD1 identical over 8 bases. V dropped 5 bases and J dropped 5; count of bases not matched to a gene: 6. The CDR3 loop spans 14 amino acids. Germline CDR1 and CDR2: SGHAT and FQDESV (reference sequence). The CDR3 DNA reads as TGTGCCAGCAGCCCTGACAGGGGAAAAGATACGCAGTATTTT. Translating gives CASSPDRGKDTQYF.

This clone occurred a few times. In DNA form, the CDR3 reads TGTGCCAGCAGTCCATCGGGACTAGCGGGGCCCTCGAGCACCGGGGAGCTGTTTTTT. Translated, it gives CASSPSGLAGPSSTGELFF. The chain is built from TRBV28 and TRBJ2-2, with 13 bases that match TRBD2. The CDR3 consists of 19 residues. Losses at the gene ends were 5 bases for V and 4 bases for J; bases not matched to a gene: 13. Germline CDR1 and CDR2: MDHEN and SYDVKM.

This clone has only one observation. CDR3 in amino acids: CASSLNTGGTDTQYF. CDR3 DNA sequence: TGCGCCAGCAGCTTGAACACAGGGGGCACAGATACGCAGTATTTT. V gene TRBV5-1 combines with J gene TRBJ2-3; 7 nucleotides match TRBD1. CDR3 length: 15 residues. The J segment lost 1 base and the V segment lost 1 base, leaving 3 bases of the junction unmatched. The germline CDR1 and CDR2 sequences are SGHRS and YFSETQ.

V is TRBV10-3 and J is TRBJ1-5; a weak D match, TRBD1 (6 bases). The CDR3 covers 15 residues. Germline-derived CDR1 and CDR2 are ENHRY and SYGVKD. With 2 bases removed from V and 2 bases from J, the gap between germline ends came to 10 bases. CDR3 nucleotide sequence: TGTGCCATCAGTGAGGGGGGCTACGGCAATCAGCCCCAGCATTTT. It codes for CAISEGGYGNQPQHF.

This clone was seen only a few times. The CDR3 nucleotides are TGTGCCAGCAGTTACTCTGGCGGGGTGAGCTCCTACAATGAGCAGTTCTTC. As protein: CASSYSGGVSSYNEQFF. The rearrangement joins TRBV6-2 or TRBV6-3 to TRBJ2-1; D might be TRBD2 (6 bases). The CDR3 has 17 residues. Germline V CDR1 and CDR2: MNHEY, SVGEGT. V was pared by 0 bases and J by 0 bases, with 12 bases between.

This clone was picked up one time. The V and J genes are TRBV28 and TRBJ1-2, with D hard to call. V gave up 3 bases and J gave up 2 bases, with 10 bases separating them. The CDR3 runs to 14 residues. Germline V gives CDR1 MDHEN, CDR2 SYDVKM. The CDR3 DNA reads as TGTGCCAGCAGTTTTGGGGTAGCGAACTATGGCTACACCTTC. It codes for CASSFGVANYGYTF.

This clone was picked up a small number of times. V gene TRBV5-1 combines with J gene TRBJ1-5; D is unresolved. Germline assignment: CDR1 SGHRS and CDR2 YFSETQ. Trimming left V 7 bases short and J 7 bases short, with 6 bases between. CDR3 length: 10 residues. The CDR3 reads CASCTQPQHF. CDR3 in DNA: TGCGCCAGCTGTACACAGCCCCAGCATTTT.

This clone was seen only a few times. The rearrangement links TRBV9 to TRBJ2-7, with a possible D match to TRBD2 (6 bases). V lost 0 bases and J 3 bases, leaving 13 bases between the germline ends. CDR1 and CDR2 (germline): SGDLS, YYNGEE. The CDR3 sequence is 15 residues long. This CDR3 is CASSVAGGASYEQYF. In DNA form, the CDR3 reads TGTGCCAGCAGCGTAGCTGGAGGGGCTAGCTACGAGCAGTACTTC.

This sequence joins TRBV10-3 and TRBJ2-1; 10 nucleotides align to TRBD2. Trimming cost V 6 bases and J 7 bases; bases outside gene matches: 9. This CDR3 contains 15 residues. Germline CDR1 ENHRY, CDR2 SYGVKD. Here the CDR3 DNA reads TGTGCCATCAGAACGAGCGGGGGGGCAGGGAATGAGCAGTTCTTC. Protein: CAIRTSGGAGNEQFF.

V gene TRBV5-1 combines with J gene TRBJ1-3, with a possible D match to TRBD1 (5 bases). The CDR3 has 14 residues. The germline V gene has CDR1 SGHRS and CDR2 YFSETQ. The V end was cut by 5 bases, the J end by 0 bases, with 9 bases between. The CDR3 loop is CASRQQVSGNTIYF. The CDR3 DNA reads TGCGCCAGCAGACAACAGGTCTCTGGAAACACCATATATTTT.

This chain joins TRBV7-9 and TRBJ2-3; possibly TRBD2 for D (6 bases). V was trimmed by 5 bases and J by 3 bases, leaving 24 bases between them. The CDR3 has 18 residues. The germline gives CDR1 SEHNR, CDR2 FQNEAQ (reference sequence). The CDR3: CASSQEGGPQPGTDTQYF. The CDR3 coding sequence is TGTGCCAGCAGCCAGGAGGGCGGCCCCCAACCGGGAACAGATACGCAGTATTTT.

CDR3 sequence (DNA): TGTGCCTGGGGACCTCTAGATTCCACCTACACTGAAGCTTTCTTT. Its translation: CAWGPLDSTYTEAFF. The rearrangement joins TRBV30 to TRBJ1-1, with D unresolved. The V and J ends lost 5 bases and 3 bases respectively, with 19 bases between them. CDR1 and CDR2 (germline): GTSNPN, SVGIG (reference sequence). The CDR3 loop spans 15 amino acids.

The chain combines TRBV5-6 with TRBJ1-4; the D gene is possibly TRBD1 (5 bases). Trimming stripped 0 bases from V and 8 bases from J, with 8 bases between. This CDR3 contains 13 residues. CDR1 is SGHDT and CDR2 is YYEEEE in the germline V gene. CDR3 in amino acids: CASSLAGNEKLFF. In DNA form, the CDR3 reads TGTGCCAGCAGCTTGGCAGGGAACGAAAAACTGTTTTTT.

The chain employs TRBV10-3 and TRBJ2-7; a weak D match, TRBD1 (5 bases). The CDR3 extends over 12 amino acids. Trimming stripped 8 bases from V and 4 bases from J, with 12 bases between. Germline V gives CDR1 ENHRY, CDR2 SYGVKD. The CDR3 spells CAIGYTGYEQYF. The CDR3 DNA follows: TGTGCCATCGGATACACAGGTTACGAGCAGTACTTC.

This sequence joins TRBV10-3 and TRBJ2-7; 9 nucleotides agree with TRBD1. V trimming: 7 bases; J trimming: 2 bases; junction bases outside the gene matches: 9. CDR3 length: 15 residues. Germline CDR1 and CDR2: ENHRY and SYGVKD. The DNA for the CDR3 is TGTGCCATCACAACAAGACAGGGGGTCGCCTACGAGCAGTACTTC. Its protein product is CAITTRQGVAYEQYF.

In nucleotides, the CDR3 is TGTGCCAGCCTTGAACAGGTGAATCAGCCCCAGCATTTT. Protein product: CASLEQVNQPQHF. The chain uses TRBV6-5 and TRBJ1-5; D may be TRBD1 (5 bases). The V end lost 8 bases, the J end lost 4 bases, and 12 bases lay between the germline ends. This CDR3 comprises 13 residues. The germline V gene encodes CDR1 MNHEY and CDR2 SVGAGI.

The chain uses TRBV6-5 and TRBJ1-1, with 7 bases fitting TRBD1. V lost 9 bases, J lost 4 bases, and 11 bases stayed unmatched. The germline V gene has CDR1 MNHEY and CDR2 SVGAGI. The length of the CDR3 is 14 residues. This CDR3 reads CASLTLSGGTEAFF. In nucleotides, the CDR3 is TGTGCCAGTCTAACTTTGTCAGGGGGCACTGAAGCTTTCTTT.

The rearrangement joins TRBV2 to TRBJ2-7; D might be TRBD1 (6 bases). Germline V CDR1 and CDR2: SNHLY, FYNNEI. The CDR3 consists of 15 residues. V was trimmed by 5 bases and J by 1 base, leaving 15 bases between them. CDR3: CASSTGQLLSYEQYF. DNA for the CDR3: TGTGCCAGCAGTACCGGACAGCTCCTATCCTACGAGCAGTACTTC. The variable domain in full, completed from reference TRBV2 and TRBJ2-7, reads EPEVTQTPSHQVTQMGQEVILRCVPISNHLYFYWYRQILGQKVEFLVSFYNNEISEKSEIFDDQFSVERPDGSNFTLKIRSTKLEDSAMYFCASSTGQLLSYEQYFGPGTRLTVT.

The chain recombines TRBV11-2 with TRBJ2-7; TRBD2 aligns across 8 bases. Germline V CDR1 and CDR2: SGHAT, FQNNGV. The CDR3 sequence is 13 residues long. Trimming cost V 5 bases and J 3 bases; bases outside gene matches: 3. The CDR3 reads CASSRTSIYEQYF. For the CDR3, the DNA is TGTGCCAGCAGCCGGACTAGCATCTACGAGCAGTACTTC.

V is TRBV3-1 (or the pseudogene TRBV3-2) and J is TRBJ2-1; 10 bases line up with TRBD2. Trimming at V came to 1 base and at J to 6 bases, leaving 9 bases not matched to a gene. The CDR3 is 17 amino acids. The germline V gene encodes CDR1 LGHDT and CDR2 YNNKEL (reference sequence). The CDR3 region is CASSQGVPSGGFNEQFF. CDR3 sequence (DNA): TGTGCCAGCAGCCAAGGCGTTCCTAGCGGGGGCTTCAATGAGCAGTTCTTC.

The chain couples TRBV12-3 or TRBV12-4 to TRBJ2-7; D is unresolved. The CDR3 has 11 residues. Trimming removed 4 bases from V and 2 bases from J, with 3 bases in between. The DNA of the CDR3 is TGTGCCAGCAGTTCCACCTACGAGCAGTACTTC. Protein sequence: CASSSTYEQYF.

V is TRBV11-3 and J is TRBJ2-1; TRBD2 matches 10 bases. Germline V gene lookup returns CDR1 SGHNT and CDR2 YENEEA. The junction had 4 bases not matched to a gene; V was cut back by 0 bases and J by 5 bases. The CDR3 has 16 residues. In nucleotides, the CDR3 is TGTGCCAGCAGCTTAGAGCCTCTAGCGGGGGACAATGAGCAGTTCTTC. Translated: CASSLEPLAGDNEQFF.

The J gene is TRBJ2-1, the V gene TRBV6-5, with 8 bases lining up with TRBD2. The V and J ends lost 8 bases and 4 bases, in that order; junction bases with no gene match: 10. Germline CDR1 reads MNHEY; CDR2 reads SVGAGI. This CDR3 region has 15 residues. This CDR3 is CASQSPGGKYNEQFF. The CDR3 coding sequence is TGTGCCAGCCAAAGCCCGGGGGGGAAATACAATGAGCAGTTCTTC.

The rearrangement uses TRBV7-6 and TRBJ2-1; 10 bases align to TRBD2. Germline V gene sequence: CDR1 SGHVS, CDR2 FNYEAQ. The CDR3 covers 16 residues. V trimming: 2 bases; J trimming: 4 bases; junction bases outside the gene matches: 5. For the CDR3, the DNA is TGTGCCAGCAGCTTACTAGCGGGGGCCGGATACAATGAGCAGTTCTTC. Protein sequence: CASSLLAGAGYNEQFF. The full variable domain, rest sourced from reference TRBV7-6 and TRBJ2-1, is GAGVSQSPRYKVTKRGQDVALRCDPISGHVSLYWYRQALGQGPEFLTYFNYEAQQDKSGLPNDRFSAERPEGSISTLTIQRTEQRDSAMYRCASSLLAGAGYNEQFFGPGTRLTVL.

The chain uses TRBV5-5 and TRBJ1-4; no clear D gene. This CDR3 is built from 13 residues. V dropped 2 bases and J dropped 4 bases, with 6 bases sitting between them. Germline CDR1 reads SGHKS; CDR2 reads YYEKEE (reference sequence). The CDR3 coding sequence is TGTGCCAGCAGCTTACAGAGTAATGAAAAACTGTTTTTT. Protein sequence: CASSLQSNEKLFF.

This clone was observed a few times. The V gene is TRBV10-3, the J gene TRBJ1-1; D gene unclear. Trimming stripped 0 bases from V and 1 base from J, with 3 bases between. From germline, CDR1 is ENHRY and CDR2 SYGVKD. The CDR3 has 13 residues. This CDR3 reads CAISESANTEAFF. CDR3 in DNA: TGTGCCATCAGTGAGTCAGCGAACACTGAAGCTTTCTTT.

The chain recombines TRBV7-3 with TRBJ2-3; 7 bases agree with TRBD2. Germline CDR1 reads SGHTA; CDR2 reads FQGTGA. J gave up 10 bases and V 5 bases, and 9 bases lay outside the gene matches. The CDR3 covers 13 residues. The CDR3 here is CASSPGGYNSQYF. The CDR3 nucleotides read TGTGCCAGCAGCCCCGGGGGGTACAACTCGCAGTATTTT.

The chain couples TRBV29-1 to TRBJ1-2; 12 bases align to TRBD1. The V segment lost 6 bases and the J segment 8 bases; nucleotides outside the gene matches: 7. The germline V gene has CDR1 SQVTM and CDR2 ANQGSEA. There are 13 residues in the CDR3. The CDR3 sequence: CSVRDRGLKGYTF. The CDR3 DNA follows: TGCAGCGTGCGGGACAGGGGGCTAAAAGGCTACACCTTC.

V is TRBV6-5 and J is TRBJ2-3; 7 bases map to TRBD2. Germline loops: CDR1 MNHEY, CDR2 SVGAGI. The junction had 2 bases not matched to a gene; V was cut back by 2 bases and J by 3 bases. The CDR3 spans 14 residues. The CDR3 DNA follows: TGTGCCAGCAGTTACGGGGGGGGAACAGATACGCAGTATTTT. This sequence encodes CASSYGGGTDTQYF.

This chain links TRBV27 with TRBJ2-7; 11 nucleotides match TRBD2. This CDR3 contains 14 residues. Trimming at V came to 2 bases and at J to 7 bases, leaving 4 bases not matched to a gene. Germline V gives CDR1 MNHEY, CDR2 SMNVEV (reference sequence). The CDR3 spells CASSLLAGGGEQYF. The CDR3 DNA sequence: TGTGCCAGCAGTTTACTAGCGGGGGGAGGAGAGCAGTACTTC.

The chain recombines TRBV13 with TRBJ1-1; the D gene is possibly TRBD1 (6 bases). This CDR3 comprises 13 residues. Trimming took 5 bases from V and 5 from J, leaving 12 bases between them. The V gene's germline CDR1 is PRHDT and CDR2 FYEKMQ (reference sequence). CDR3 in DNA: TGTGCCAGCAGCACGAAAGGGACAACTGAAGCTTTCTTT. It specifies CASSTKGTTEAFF.